This T cell receptor beta chain was documented in a study of T cell changes during pregnancy in multiple sclerosis. The CDR3 sequence is 16 residues long. CDR1 and CDR2 from the germline V gene are MDHEN and SYDVKM. The J segment lost 5 bases and the V segment lost 5 bases, leaving 12 bases of the junction unmatched. The repertoire was sequenced with immunoSEQ multiplex PCR; TCRdb's copy has only in-frame clones and lacks some. The data hold 40,000 to 60,000 clones, with 92% observed a single time. Sequences were derived from CD4+ T cells from peripheral blood mononuclear cells, sampled after pregnancy. The receptor's source is a female donor with multiple sclerosis, enrolled in a pregnancy study. This chain connects TRBV28 to TRBJ2-1; TRBD1 aligns across 7 bases. The CDR3 loop is CASSPGTAPGDNEQFF. The CDR3 region has the DNA TGTGCCAGCAGTCCAGGGACAGCCCCTGGCGACAATGAGCAGTTCTTC.